The following is a T cell receptor beta chain sequence with its context. Its antigen is currently unknown. After removal of 8 bases from V and 2 bases from J, the junction contained 8 bases not matched to a gene. The CDR3 length is 16 residues. The entry originates in a study of CD8+CD57+ T cells in acquired aplastic anemia. Background on the study: Mean DNA quantity obtained from sorted CD4+ and CD8+ cells was about 3 ug.

According to the study, genomic DNA was the template for TCR beta VDJ and CDR3 profiling. TCRdb re-analysed the reads in MiXCR, keeping a single row per CDR3 protein. The sample comprises approximately 200,000 distinct CDR3 sequences, under 50% of which are singletons, and about 20% rests with the top ten. Study observations and caveats: Researchers report that twenty-nine CD8+ CDR3 sequences appeared in both patients and controls. No significant patient-versus-control difference appeared in CD8+ Simpson's diversity.

Sequencing involved patients with CD8+CD57+ cell expansion previously shown by flow cytometry. Every patient was diagnosed with severe acquired aplastic anemia. Sequenced input: sorted CD4+, CD8+, or CD8+CD57+ T cells (not recorded which) from PBMCs. This chain uses TRBV12-3 or TRBV12-4 with TRBJ2-2; TRBD2 matches 10 bases. The source of this sequence is a human donor with aplastic anemia. This chain's CDR3 is CASSPQRGGNTGELFF. In nucleotides, the CDR3 is TGTGCCAGCTCACCACAGCGGGGGGGCAACACCGGGGAGCTGTTTTTT.